One and the same sample provided the 21 T cell receptor beta chains below, sequenced in a study of blood T cell repertoires in COVID-19. The table came from immunoSEQ multiplex PCR; TCRdb's copy has only in-frame clones and leaves some out. The data show 210,000 or so clones, with approximately 90% seen just once and about 4.1% held by the top ten. The sequencing sample was made of peripheral blood. These receptor sequences come from a man between 50 and 59 years old with acute or convalescent COVID-19.

This rearrangement joins TRBV10-3 to TRBJ2-1; maybe TRBD2 (6 bases). The CDR3 sequence is 14 residues long. With 2 bases removed from V and 7 bases from J, the gap between germline ends came to 12 bases. Per germline, CDR1 ENHRY and CDR2 SYGVKD. Here the CDR3 reads CAISEQAGRNEQFF. CDR3 nucleotide sequence: TGTGCCATCAGTGAGCAGGCGGGGCGTAATGAGCAGTTCTTC.

On this clone itself: Other DNA sequences in this specimen translate into the identical CDR3. The gene calls are TRBV7-9 and TRBJ1-1; possibly TRBD1 for D (6 bases). The CDR3 contains 13 residues. The germline V and J ends were trimmed by 5 bases and 1 base, with 8 bases remaining between them. Germline V lookup: CDR1 SEHNR, CDR2 FQNEAQ (reference sequence). The CDR3 loop reads CASSQQGNTEAFF. DNA for the CDR3: TGTGCCAGCAGCCAACAGGGGAACACTGAAGCTTTCTTT.

The rearrangement joins TRBV7-9 to TRBJ2-2, with D maybe TRBD1 (5 bases). With 0 bases removed from V and 4 bases from J, the gap between germline ends came to 15 bases. The CDR3 has 17 residues. Germline assignment: CDR1 SEHNR and CDR2 FQNEAQ (reference sequence). Here the CDR3 reads CASSLAPDTLSTGELFF. CDR3 sequence (DNA): TGTGCCAGCAGCTTAGCGCCGGACACTCTAAGCACCGGGGAGCTGTTTTTT.

This chain's CDR3 is CASSEAESVRRPQHF. For the CDR3, the DNA is TGTGCCAGCAGTGAAGCGGAGAGCGTCCGAAGGCCCCAGCATTTT. This chain joins TRBV6-1 and TRBJ1-5; D call uncertain. The CDR3 has 15 amino acids. V was shortened by 0 bases and J by 9 bases, with 15 bases between the two germline ends. The V gene's germline CDR1 is MNHNS and CDR2 SASEGT.

The chain carries TRBV18 and TRBJ1-5; 11 bases map to TRBD1. Looked up from germline, CDR1 is KGHSH and CDR2 is LQKENI. The V and J ends lost 2 bases and 5 bases, in that order; junction bases with no gene match: 2. This CDR3 spans 15 amino acids. CDR3 in amino acids: CASSPTGQGDQPQHF. DNA for the CDR3: TGTGCCAGCTCACCAACGGGACAGGGGGATCAGCCCCAGCATTTT. Complete variable domain (other parts from reference TRBV18 and TRBJ1-5): NAGVMQNPRHLVRRRGQEARLRCSPMKGHSHVYWYRQLPEEGLKFMVYLQKENIIDESGMPKERFSAEFPKEGPSILRIQQVVRGDSAAYFCASSPTGQGDQPQHFGDGTRLSIL.

The chain employs TRBV18 and TRBJ1-1; 9 nucleotides align to TRBD1. CDR1 KGHSH and CDR2 LQKENI come from the germline V gene. Germline trimming cut 0 bases from V and 0 bases from J; bases unmatched to any gene: 11. CDR3 length equals 19 residues. The DNA for the CDR3 is TGTGCCAGCTCACCACCGGATGGACAGGGGATCACCATGAACACTGAAGCTTTCTTT. It is translated as CASSPPDGQGITMNTEAFF.

The chain joins TRBV5-1 to TRBJ2-2; D perhaps matches TRBD2 (6 bases). CDR1 and CDR2 from the germline V gene are SGHRS and YFSETQ. The V end was cut by 0 bases, the J end by 1 base, with 13 bases between. The CDR3 covers 17 residues. CDR3 bases: TGCGCCAGCAGCTTGGCACCGGGAGTCCGGAACACCGGGGAGCTGTTTTTT. Encoded protein: CASSLAPGVRNTGELFF.

The V gene is TRBV19, the J gene TRBJ2-4, with 7 nucleotides matching TRBD2. With V trimmed by 3 bases and J by 6 bases, 2 bases remained unmatched. The CDR3 totals 13 residues. CDR1 is LNHDA, CDR2 SQIVND, per germline (reference sequence). CDR3 region: CASSIGRGNIQYF. CDR3 sequence (DNA): TGTGCCAGTAGTATTGGGAGGGGAAACATTCAGTACTTC.

The chain joins TRBV12-5 to TRBJ1-1, with unresolved D. V was cut by 6 bases and J by 5 bases, with 10 bases left in between. The CDR3 has 12 amino acids. Germline V gene lookup returns CDR1 LGHNT and CDR2 FRNRAP. Here the CDR3 DNA reads TGTGCTAGTGGCTGGGAGGGTACTGAAGCTTTCTTT. Its translation is CASGWEGTEAFF. The variable domain in full, completed from reference TRBV12-5 and TRBJ1-1, reads DARVTQTPRHKVTEMGQEVTMRCQPILGHNTVFWYRQTMMQGLELLAYFRNRAPLDDSGMPKDRFSAEMPDATLATLKIQPSEPRDSAVYFCASGWEGTEAFFGQGTRLTVV.

The V call is TRBV5-4, the J call TRBJ2-7; 12 bases are shared with TRBD2. The CDR3 is made up of 16 amino acids. Germline V gene lookup returns CDR1 SGHNT and CDR2 YYREEE (reference sequence). V shed 6 bases, J shed 3 bases, and the junction held 10 bases outside the gene matches. CDR3 sequence (DNA): TGTGCCAGCACCGTACTAGCGGGGGGCCCGCACTACGAGCAGTACTTC. Translated, it gives CASTVLAGGPHYEQYF.

V usage is TRBV7-8 and J usage is TRBJ1-1, with unresolved D. With 1 base removed from V and 4 bases from J, the gap between germline ends came to 10 bases. The CDR3 consists of 14 residues. Germline assignment: CDR1 SGHVS and CDR2 FQNEAQ. In DNA form, the CDR3 reads TGTGCCAGCAGCTTAGTGTCTCCAGGCACTGAAGCTTTCTTT. This gives the protein CASSLVSPGTEAFF. The full variable domain, its missing parts supplied by reference TRBV7-8 and TRBJ1-1, is GAGVSQSPRYKVAKRGQDVALRCDPISGHVSLFWYQQALGQGPEFLTYFQNEAQLDKSGLPSDRFFAERPEGSVSTLKIQRTQQEDSAVYLCASSLVSPGTEAFFGQGTRLTVV.

This rearrangement joins TRBV2 to TRBJ1-4, with D perhaps TRBD1 (6 bases). The V end was cut by 7 bases, the J end by 0 bases, with 18 bases between. Germline V gene lookup returns CDR1 SNHLY and CDR2 FYNNEI. The CDR3 contains 17 residues. CDR3 sequence reads: CASTPSGVSSTNEKLFF. As DNA, the CDR3 is TGTGCCAGCACGCCCTCAGGGGTCTCCTCAACTAATGAAAAACTGTTTTTT.

For this clone: Germline is not matched at one junction end, which may reflect a read error. This rearrangement joins TRBV2 to TRBJ1-5; 7 bases are a match to TRBD1. CDR3 size: 16 residues. Germline V gene lookup returns CDR1 SNHLY and CDR2 FYNNEI. CDR3 residues: CASREGQASFNQPQHF. The CDR3 DNA sequence: TGTGCCAGCAGGGAAGGACAGGCATCCTTTAATCAGCCCCAGCATTTT.

The chain is built from TRBV28 and TRBJ1-1; maybe TRBD1 (5 bases). The length of the CDR3 is 15 residues. Germline CDR1 MDHEN, CDR2 SYDVKM. Trimming took off 6 bases at V and 3 bases at J, with 17 bases between the two ends. The CDR3 DNA is TGTGCCAGCAGCCAAACCGGGGGGGTTTACACTGAAGCTTTCTTT. This encodes CASSQTGGVYTEAFF.

This sequence joins TRBV2 and TRBJ1-5; TRBD1 matches at 9 bases. The germline CDR1 and CDR2 sequences are SNHLY and FYNNEI. The CDR3 has 16 residues. V shed 6 bases, J shed 3 bases, and the junction held 9 bases outside the gene matches. For the CDR3, the DNA is TGTGCCAGCAGCCTTGGGACAGGGAGGGTCAATCAGCCCCAGCATTTT. It specifies CASSLGTGRVNQPQHF.

The chain joins TRBV19 to TRBJ2-7, with 9 positions matching TRBD2. This CDR3 has 15 residues. CDR1 is LNHDA and CDR2 is SQIVND in the germline V gene (reference sequence). The J segment lost 0 bases and the V segment lost 3 bases, leaving 3 bases of the junction unmatched. In DNA form, the CDR3 reads TGTGCCAGTAGTATTAGCGGGGGCCTCTCCTACGAGCAGTACTTC. It translates to CASSISGGLSYEQYF. The entire variable domain, with the rest obtained from reference TRBV19 and TRBJ2-7, is as follows: DGGITQSPKYLFRKEGQNVTLSCEQNLNHDAMYWYRQDPGQGLRLIYYSQIVNDFQKGDIAEGYSVSREKKESFPLTVTSAQKNPTAFYLCASSISGGLSYEQYFGPGTRLTVT.

The J gene is TRBJ1-6, the V gene TRBV5-1; no clear D gene. Trimming removed 1 base at V and 10 bases at J, with 12 bases between. Germline values: CDR1 SGHRS, CDR2 YFSETQ. This CDR3 region has 14 residues. CDR3: CASSLREGESPLHF. Here the CDR3 DNA reads TGCGCCAGCAGCTTGCGAGAGGGTGAATCACCCCTCCACTTT.

CDR3 amino acids: CASSRTGGVGYTF. As DNA, the CDR3 is TGTGCCAGCAGCCGGACAGGGGGCGTTGGCTACACCTTC. This chain uses TRBV27 with TRBJ1-2, with TRBD1 identical over 11 bases. Germline loops: CDR1 MNHEY, CDR2 SMNVEV (reference sequence). CDR3 length: 13 residues. V shed 6 bases and J 7 bases; nucleotides not matched to a gene: 4.

The chain couples TRBV5-8 to TRBJ1-5; 7 bases fit TRBD1. CDR3 length: 14 amino acids. The V gene's germline CDR1 is SGHTS and CDR2 YDEGEE. With 3 bases clipped from V and 6 bases from J, the junction kept 6 bases outside the gene matches. The DNA of the CDR3 is TGTGCCAGCAGCTCTGGACAGGAGTTTCAGCCCCAGCATTTT. Its translation: CASSSGQEFQPQHF. The full variable domain, completed using reference TRBV5-8 and TRBJ1-5, is EAGVTQSPTHLIKTRGQQATLRCSPISGHTSVYWYQQALGLGLQFLLWYDEGEERNRGNFPPRFSGRQFPNYSSELNVNALELEDSALYLCASSSGQEFQPQHFGDGTRLSIL.

The genes are TRBV24-1 and TRBJ1-6, with D unclear. Germline CDR1 is KGHDR and CDR2 is SFDVKD. The CDR3 contains 21 residues. Trimming cost V 3 bases and J 0 bases, with 23 bases left between them. DNA for the CDR3: TGTGCCACCAGTGATGCTCCCCCACTACCCCCATGGAGCTCCTATAATTCACCCCTCCACTTT. This codes for CATSDAPPLPPWSSYNSPLHF.

In DNA, the CDR3 is TGTGCCAGCAGCCAAGCGGGACAGGGCACGATGGGGGGCTACACCTTC. Translating it yields CASSQAGQGTMGGYTF. This chain joins TRBV3-1 (or the pseudogene TRBV3-2) and TRBJ1-2; 9 bases are shared with TRBD1. The CDR3 contains 16 residues. Germline lookup yields CDR1 LGHDT and CDR2 YNNKEL (reference sequence). V gave up 1 base and J gave up 8 bases; unmatched junction bases: 11.